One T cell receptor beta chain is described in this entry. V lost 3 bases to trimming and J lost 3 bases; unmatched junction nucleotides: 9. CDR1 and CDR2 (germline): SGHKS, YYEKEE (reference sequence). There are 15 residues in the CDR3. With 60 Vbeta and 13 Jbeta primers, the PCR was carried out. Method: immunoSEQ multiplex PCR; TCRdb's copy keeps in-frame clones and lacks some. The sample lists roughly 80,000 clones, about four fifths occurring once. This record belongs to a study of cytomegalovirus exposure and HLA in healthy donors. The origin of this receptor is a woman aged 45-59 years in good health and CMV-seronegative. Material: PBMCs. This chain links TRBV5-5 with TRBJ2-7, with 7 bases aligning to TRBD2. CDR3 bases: TGTGCCAGCAGCTGCCCTTGGGAGGGGCACTACGAGCAGTACGTC. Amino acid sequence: CASSCPWEGHYEQYV.